These 32 T cell receptor beta chains were all obtained from the same sample, sequenced in a study of tumor-infiltrating lymphocytes in primary liver carcinoma. Co-extracted RNA and DNA came from approximately 20-30 mg of unsorted bulk tissue. TCR beta cDNA was made from 400 to 500 ng total RNA with a constant-region primer. Three nested multiplex PCR rounds, a slightly modified ARM-PCR method, built the TCR beta libraries. Two initial PCR rounds of about 11 cycles each paired TRBV1-TRBV30 forward primers with a C-beta reverse primer. TCRdb redid the calling of the multiplex PCR reads with MiXCR, one entry per CDR3 protein. Of roughly 49,000 distinct CDR3 sequences detected, 65% to 80% appear once; the ten largest clones hold 25% to 30%. The sequenced material came from liver tumor tissue from sampling region 5. Subset described: tumor region T5, tumor centre. These receptors all come from a man in his forties or fifties with primary liver carcinoma and hepatitis B virus infection.

Turning to this clonotype: One end of the junction does not line up with germline, which may come from a read error. The chain couples TRBV6-2 or TRBV6-3 to TRBJ2-7; 7 bases align to TRBD1. The CDR3 length is 14 residues. Germline V gene data show CDR1 as MNHEY and CDR2 as SVGEGT. CDR3 coding DNA: TGTACCAGCAGAGACCGGGACAGAGGAGACGTGCAGTACTTC. Amino acids: CTSRDRDRGDVQYF.

With regard to this clonotype: This may arise from a read error, as a much more abundant clone is one base away. The chain couples TRBV2 to TRBJ2-1; the D gene could be TRBD1 or TRBD2 (5 bases each). The CDR3 is 15 residues long. Deletions cut 4 bases from V and 9 bases from J, with 19 bases between. Germline V gene sequence: CDR1 SNHLY, CDR2 FYNNEI. DNA of the CDR3: TGTGCCAGCAGTGGGGCGGAACGGATTGGGGGTGAGCAGTTCTTC. This gives the protein CASSGAERIGGEQFF.

Comment on this clonotype: An end of the junction differs from the germline gene, which may be a read error. V usage is TRBV5-4 and J usage is TRBJ2-3; the D gene could be TRBD1 or TRBD2 (5 bases each). The germline CDR1 and CDR2 sequences are SGHNT and YYREEE (reference sequence). This CDR3 has 16 amino acids. The CDR3 protein is CASSLDGAERPDSQYF. The CDR3 DNA reads as TGTGCTAGCAGCTTGGACGGGGCGGAGAGGCCAGATTCGCAGTATTTT.

Note on this clonotype: Here the CDR3 omits its conserved ending phenylalanine or tryptophan, so a read error is the likely source. The limits of the CDR3 on the DNA are not certain, so only TCRdb's listed CDR3 is given. V usage is TRBV11-2 and J usage is TRBJ2-3; the table's D gene call, TRBD1, was not cross checked with the DNA. Termini included, the CDR3 measures 16 amino acids. CDR1 is SGHAT and CDR2 is FQNNGV in the germline V gene. CDR3 amino acids: CASSLDVGSLTDTQFC.

Worth noting for this clonotype: A much larger clone lies one base from this, so it may be a read error. The chain joins TRBV5-4 to TRBJ1-1; no definite D call. Germline V gene sequence: CDR1 SGHNT, CDR2 YYREEE (reference sequence). The CDR3 has 12 residues. In nucleotides, the CDR3 is TGTGCCGGCAGCTCATCGAGGGCTGAAGCTTTCTTT. This codes for CAGSSSRAEAFF.

On this clonotype: The junction differs from germline at one of its ends, possibly a read error. This chain connects TRBV5-1 to TRBJ2-1, with D perhaps being TRBD1 or TRBD2 (5 bases each). The germline V gene has CDR1 SGHRS and CDR2 YFSETQ. The CDR3 is 14 residues long. The CDR3 spells CAISSGQGYDEQFF. CDR3 in DNA: TGCGCCATCAGCTCGGGGCAGGGATACGATGAGCAGTTCTTC.

The chain employs TRBV2 and TRBJ2-7, with 7 bases aligning to TRBD1. Trimming at V came to 5 bases and at J to 3 bases, leaving 7 bases not matched to a gene. Germline assignment: CDR1 SNHLY and CDR2 FYNNEI. The CDR3 loop spans 14 amino acids. In nucleotides, the CDR3 is TGTGCCAGCAGTTACGACAGGGCTTACTACGAGCAGTACTTC. This encodes CASSYDRAYYEQYF.

The V gene is TRBV2, the J gene TRBJ2-3; D is ambiguous. In germline, CDR1 is SNHLY, CDR2 FYNNEI. This CDR3 is built from 13 residues. Trimming shortened V by 7 bases and J by 5 bases, and 13 bases separated the two germline ends. CDR3 coding DNA: TGTGCCAGCATTGTGGGGATGGAAGATACGCAGTATTTT. As protein: CASIVGMEDTQYF.

Of note for this clonotype: One junction end does not reproduce the germline sequence, and a read error may be involved. This sequence joins TRBV4-1 and TRBJ2-1; 7 positions match TRBD2. Looked up from germline, CDR1 is MGHRA and CDR2 is YSYEKL. This CDR3 region has 15 residues. The CDR3 nucleotides are TGCGCCGGCAGCCAGAACGGGAGGCCCGAAATTGAGCAGTTCTTC. This translates into CAGSQNGRPEIEQFF.

This clonotype has a count of ten or more. One base away lies a much larger clone, so this may be a sequencing read error. This likely comes from a read error, as the CDR3 has no conserved phenylalanine or tryptophan at its end. This chain connects TRBV29-1 to TRBJ2-1; 11 bases line up with TRBD1. Germline V gene data show CDR1 as SQVTM and CDR2 as ANQGSEA. CDR3 length: 13 residues. V was clipped by 6 bases and J by 10 bases; unmatched bases: 8. CDR3 nucleotide sequence: TGCAGCGTAGCCGGGACAGGGGGTCTAGAGCAGTTCCTC. Translated, it gives CSVAGTGGLEQFL.

The chain recombines TRBV6-6 with TRBJ2-3; no clear D gene. CDR3 length: 11 amino acids. CDR1 and CDR2 from the germline V gene are MNHNY and SVGAGI (reference sequence). V lost 4 bases and J lost 12, with 11 bases in between. This CDR3 reads CASSSEETQYF. CDR3 sequence (DNA): TGTGCCAGCAGTTCAGAGGAGACCCAGTATTTT.

As concerns this clonotype: The CDR3 end shows no conserved phenylalanine or tryptophan, and so a read error is likely. No DNA is shown, since the ends of the CDR3 on it are uncertain; the CDR3 is the one TCRdb lists. This rearrangement joins TRBV21-1 to TRBJ2-7; TRBD2 is taken as the D call from the table, unchecked against the DNA. TRBV21-1 is annotated as a pseudogene. Both ends counted, the CDR3 spans 21 residues. The CDR3 sequence is CASSKVVYEGTSGSPNHEQYY.

Notes on this clonotype: Germline is not matched at one junction end, which may reflect a read error. The genes are TRBV11-2 and TRBJ2-7; a possible D gene is TRBD2 (5 bases). The CDR3 totals 15 residues. Germline CDR1 and CDR2: SGHAT and FQNNGV. The CDR3 loop is CAITPLEAAHYEQYF. The CDR3 DNA follows: TGTGCAATCACCCCCTTGGAAGCGGCCCACTACGAACAGTACTTC.

Details on this clonotype: This CDR3 fails to terminate in the conserved phenylalanine or tryptophan, so it likely reflects a read error. The chain combines TRBV10-2 with TRBJ2-1, with TRBD2 as a possible D gene (5 bases). V lost 7 bases, J lost 6 bases, and 10 bases lay in between. Germline V gene sequence: CDR1 WSHSY, CDR2 SAAADI. The CDR3 is 12 residues long. CDR3 protein: CASTGGCNEQFL. DNA for the CDR3: TGCGCCAGCACAGGAGGCTGCAATGAGCAGTTCCTC.

This clonotype was seen only once. Because it lacks the conserved phenylalanine or tryptophan at the end, this CDR3 is likely a read error. It is unclear where the CDR3 begins or ends on the DNA, so no DNA is shown, and the CDR3 is as TCRdb lists it. The chain combines TRBV6-5 with TRBJ1-1. Inclusive of both ends, the CDR3 amounts to 13 amino acids. In germline, CDR1 is MNHEY, CDR2 SVGAGI. This CDR3 reads CASSHRENTEALS.

On this clonotype itself: At one end the junction does not follow the germline gene, possibly because of a read error. The chain has TRBV6-5 and TRBJ1-5; TRBD1 is a possible D gene (5 bases). This CDR3 region has 13 residues. The germline CDR1 and CDR2 sequences are MNHEY and SVGAGI. CDR3 region: CASSWGWAQPQHF. The CDR3 DNA follows: TGTGCCAGCAGTTGGGGGTGGGCTCAGCCTCAGCATTTT.

This clonotype was counted many times. This sequence joins TRBV7-9 and TRBJ1-1; D call uncertain. Trimming cost V 5 bases and J 4 bases, with 14 bases left between them. The germline V gene has CDR1 SEHNR and CDR2 FQNEAQ (reference sequence). The CDR3 is 14 residues long. CDR3 region: CASSRETAITEAFF. The CDR3 coding sequence is TGTGCCAGCAGCCGTGAGACGGCAATCACTGAAGCTTTCTTT.

The V and J genes are TRBV6-2 or TRBV6-3 and TRBJ2-3; TRBD2 aligns across 11 bases. Germline-derived CDR1 and CDR2 are MNHEY and SVGEGT. This CDR3 has 16 amino acids. V lost 5 bases, J lost 4 bases, and 8 bases stayed unmatched. The CDR3 sequence is CASSPLSGRAADTQYF. The CDR3 region has the DNA TGTGCCAGCAGTCCACTTAGCGGGAGGGCCGCAGATACGCAGTATTTT.

At least ten counts were recorded for this clonotype. The chain joins TRBV5-1 to TRBJ1-2; 11 positions agree with TRBD1. Trimming at V came to 0 bases and at J to 4 bases, leaving 2 bases not matched to a gene. Germline CDR1 and CDR2: SGHRS and YFSETQ. This CDR3 comprises 15 residues. CDR3 amino acids: CASSLGTGGIYGYTF. Here the CDR3 DNA reads TGCGCCAGCAGCTTGGGGACAGGGGGCATCTATGGCTACACCTTC.

As regards this clonotype: At one of its ends the junction is not consistent with the germline gene, which may arise from a read error. The chain carries TRBV6-5 and TRBJ2-1, with TRBD2 identical over 12 bases. Germline V gives CDR1 MNHEY, CDR2 SVGAGI. The CDR3 contains 15 residues. The CDR3 DNA is TGTGCCAGCAGGAGACTAGCGGGGGAACTCAATGAACAGTTCTTC. This sequence encodes CASRRLAGELNEQFF.

This clonotype was counted a single time. One end of the junction varies from germline; a read error may be responsible. CDR3 nucleotide sequence: TGTGCCAGCAGCTACCCGGGGAGCTCTGGGGCCATCGTCCTGACTTTC. Translated, it gives CASSYPGSSGAIVLTF. The chain is built from TRBV7-3 and TRBJ2-6; D might be TRBD1 or TRBD2, each matching 5 bases. From germline, CDR1 is SGHTA and CDR2 FQGTGA. CDR3 length: 16 amino acids. Supplemented by reference TRBV7-3 and TRBJ2-6, the full variable domain reads GAGVSQTPSNKVTEKGKYVELRCDPISGHTALYWYRQSLGQGPEFLIYFQGTGAADDSGLPNDRFFAVRPEGSVSTLKIQRTERGDSAVYLCASSYPGSSGAIVLTFGAGSRLTVL.

The chain carries TRBV6-5 and TRBJ1-1; perhaps TRBD1 as D (5 bases). The CDR3 length is 18 residues. V lost 7 bases and J lost 0, with 24 bases in between. Germline CDR1 MNHEY, CDR2 SVGAGI. The CDR3 region is CASTLRRLGKGLNTEAFF. CDR3 nucleotide sequence: TGTGCCAGCACCCTACGTAGGTTGGGGAAGGGGCTGAACACTGAAGCTTTCTTT.

The chain joins TRBV11-2 to TRBJ2-7; 7 bases align to TRBD2. CDR1 and CDR2 from the germline V gene are SGHAT and FQNNGV. CDR3 length: 15 residues. The DNA for the CDR3 is TGTGCCAGCAGCCTCAGCGGGACTCTACCCTACGAGCAATACGTC. This gives the protein CASSLSGTLPYEQYV.

The chain recombines TRBV4-1 with TRBJ2-7; 8 bases fit TRBD2. The CDR3 is made up of 15 amino acids. CDR1 is MGHRA and CDR2 is YSYEKL in the germline V gene. J was trimmed by 6 bases and V by 4 bases; bases with no gene match: 11. As DNA, the CDR3 is TGCGCCAGCAGCCGGTCGTCCGGGGGGGTTGGCGAGCAGTACTTC. Translating gives CASSRSSGGVGEQYF.

In its sample, this clonotype was seen a few times. The gene calls are TRBV5-1 and TRBJ2-3; D unclear. The germline V and J ends were trimmed by 4 bases and 2 bases, with 11 bases remaining between them. CDR1 and CDR2 from the germline V gene are SGHRS and YFSETQ. This CDR3 region has 14 residues. CDR3 nucleotide sequence: TGCGCCAGCAGCCCGGAATCTATCACAGATACGCAGTATTTT. It yields the protein CASSPESITDTQYF.

Worth noting for this clonotype: One end of the junction does not line up with germline, which may come from a read error. V usage is TRBV6-5 and J usage is TRBJ2-1; no definite D call. CDR3 length: 16 residues. The germline CDR1 and CDR2 sequences are MNHEY and SVGAGI. CDR3 bases: TGTGCCAACAGTCACTCGAAGGGCGGTATCTACAATGAGCAGTTCTTC. This sequence encodes CANSHSKGGIYNEQFF.

The rearrangement links TRBV4-2 to TRBJ2-7; D gene ambiguous. Between the trimmed V and J ends, which lost 4 bases and 2 bases, there was a span of 9 bases. The CDR3 is made up of 13 amino acids. Germline CDR1 reads LGHNA; CDR2 reads YNFKEQ. The CDR3 DNA reads TGTGCCAGCAGCCGTCTTCTAGCCTACGAGCAGTACTTC. This codes for CASSRLLAYEQYF.

A remark on this clonotype: Given the absence of the conserved phenylalanine or tryptophan at the CDR3 end, a read error is likely. The CDR3 DNA follows: TGTACCAGCAGTCGACTACAGGGATTGGGAGAGACCCAGTACATA. It codes for CTSSRLQGLGETQYI. The V and J genes are TRBV6-5 and TRBJ2-5; perhaps TRBD1 as D (6 bases). CDR3 size: 15 residues. CDR1 and CDR2 from the germline V gene are MNHEY and SVGAGI.

The J gene is TRBJ1-1, the V gene TRBV6-5; TRBD1 might be the D (5 bases). CDR1 and CDR2 from the germline V gene are MNHEY and SVGAGI. The V end lost 2 bases, the J end lost 12 bases, and 22 bases lay between the germline ends. The CDR3 loop spans 15 amino acids. The CDR3 sequence is CASSYAGDGVGVTFF. The CDR3, as DNA: TGTGCCAGCAGTTACGCGGGGGACGGAGTGGGAGTAACTTTCTTT.

This clonotype appeared a single time. Just one base apart from a much larger clone, this may be a read error. V and J are TRBV30 and TRBJ1-2; TRBD1 is a possible D gene (6 bases). This CDR3 is built from 12 residues. Germline CDR1 GTSNPN, CDR2 SVGIG (reference sequence). DNA for the CDR3: TGTACCTGGAGTGGCGGACAGTATGGCTACACCTTC. Translated: CTWSGGQYGYTF.

Of note for this clonotype: This sequence may be a read error, since a much larger clone differs from it by one base. This rearrangement joins TRBV5-1 to TRBJ1-1; 10 nucleotides agree with TRBD1. Germline V gene sequence: CDR1 SGHRS, CDR2 YFSETQ. CDR3 size: 14 residues. V lost 6 bases, J lost 4 bases, and 6 bases stayed unmatched. CDR3 nucleotide sequence: TGCGCCAGCATCTACCGGACAGGGGGCACTGAAGCTTTCTTT. This gives the protein CASIYRTGGTEAFF.

This clonotype appeared many times. The V and J genes are TRBV28 and TRBJ1-2, with D possibly TRBD1 on 5 matching bases. Germline CDR1 MDHEN, CDR2 SYDVKM. Trimming shortened V by 3 bases and J by 11 bases, and 13 bases separated the two germline ends. There are 12 residues in the CDR3. CDR3: CASSFMGLGYTF. The CDR3 region has the DNA TGTGCCAGCAGTTTTATGGGGCTTGGTTACACCTTC.